This record looks at one T cell receptor (beta chain) sequence and its context. This entry comes from a study of control samples from healthy donors and cancer patients. The length of the CDR3 is 14 residues. Germline CDR1 and CDR2: MNHEY and SMNVEV (reference sequence). The V end lost 6 bases, the J end lost 4 bases, and 14 bases lay between the germline ends. Only in-frame clones appear in the TCRdb table, and some are missing; sequencing was by immunoSEQ multiplex PCR. The data show roughly 120,000 clones, with approximately 90% seen just once and almost 8% held by the top ten. The chain is built from TRBV27 and TRBJ2-3, with a weak D call TRBD1 (5 bases). This sequence was found in a young woman in good health. Sequenced sample: blood. The CDR3 sequence: CASRGLPIADTQYF. CDR3 DNA sequence: TGTGCCAGCAGGGGGCTCCCGATTGCAGATACGCAGTATTTT.